This T cell receptor (beta chain) was captured in a study of shared clonotypes between healthy human individuals. Findings of the study overall: Shared clonotypes: about 4.6% naive CD4, approximately 3.4% naive CD8, around 2.2% memory CD4, around 0.4% memory CD8.

CD45RO-negative CD8 cells positively selected for CCR7 made up the naive population, which excluded terminally differentiated effector memory CD45RA+ cells. Every subset's genomic DNA went evenly onto several immunoSEQ plates. Replicate PCRs from sorted subsets contained around 200 ng DNA, which is around 30,000 T cell genomes. Sequencing was performed with immunoSEQ multiplex PCR; in TCRdb, only in-frame clones are kept and a portion is missing. The sample consists of about 2 million clones, around 96% of them appearing once. Note on this clone: Its antigen is not identified. Other DNA sequences in this sample translate to the same CDR3.

The CDR3 length is 15 residues. V was pared by 0 bases and J by 3 bases, with 11 bases between. Per the germline V gene, CDR1 is SGHRS and CDR2 is YFSETQ. Sequencing input: naive CD8+ T cells sorted from blood. The sequence derives from a man aged 18 to 29 in good health. The chain recombines TRBV5-1 with TRBJ2-3; no firm D call. For the CDR3, the DNA is TGCGCCAGCAGCTTGGAAGGATCTTTAACAGATACGCAGTATTTT. This encodes CASSLEGSLTDTQYF.